This entry describes one T cell receptor (beta chain). Which antigen it targets is not known. No much larger clonotype is one base removed from it; base qualities were not supplied. The sample comes from a study of blood T cell repertoires in COVID-19 (TCRdb year 2020). Regarding the research as a whole: The collaborator samples originated in the United States, Italy and Spain and spanned the acute and convalescent phases of COVID-19. The material from the prospective study consisted of cDNA or gDNA derived from T cells, B-cell-depleted T cells, or PBMCs. Deeply sampled blood TCRbeta repertoires from subjects exposed to, actively infected with, or recovered from COVID-19 were included in the dataset. The repertoires were made available in a free public database intended to serve as a resource for research on the immune response to SARS-CoV-2. The samples were drawn from two sources: the first 160 participants of the ongoing ImmuneRACE study, and 1,000 to 1,500 subjects contributed by 6 global collaborators. A de-identified subject ID, COVID-19 status, age in years and sex were almost always included in the sample metadata. HLA class I and class II types, where available, came from metadata supplied by the sample provider rather than from assay-based typing. Points the paper makes about the study in general: How much clinical and demographic metadata was included differed by source and by participant, and the metadata was provided uncurated.

The immunoSEQ Assay, a bias-controlled multiplex PCR, was used to amplify TCRbeta CDR3 regions from genomic DNA. The original methods were these. Nucleated cell counts per sample were estimated from amplification of reference gene primers within the assay. Sequence reads were collapsed and filtered to measure the absolute abundance of every unique TCRbeta CDR3 rearrangement. For each sample, productive Simpson clonality was calculated as the square root of Simpson's diversity index over productive rearrangements. Imported from immuneACCESS, the table was reduced by TCRdb to in-frame sequences with V and J called. These copies leave out some clones; in studies compared against another copy, an unresolved V gene accounts for under half, and the cause of the remainder is not known. That table gives V, J and clone size, and the DNA gave D and trimming. A total of 130,000 to 150,000 clones appear in this sample, around 80% of them only once. About 4% of the sample goes to the ten largest clones.

Samples from volunteer blood donors who had recovered from COVID-19 were contributed by a second Seattle source. Whole blood was collected in K2EDTA tubes by collaborating institutions according to the institutions' own protocols. For TCRbeta analysis, collaborator samples were shipped as frozen whole blood, as isolated PBMCs, or as DNA extracted from either sample type. The source material was peripheral blood. The source of this sequence is a man between 65 and 85 years old who had recovered from COVID-19.

The DNA sequence reads TGTGCCAGCAGCGACGGGGGGGATCTTCAGCCCCAGCATTTT. Its translation is CASSDGGDLQPQHF. The chain is assembled from TRBV9 and TRBJ1-5; TRBD1 is perhaps the D gene, given 5 matching bases. From a lookup of the germline V gene, CDR1 and CDR2 are SGDLS and YYNGEE. Between the V and J ends, shortened by 3 bases and 6 bases respectively, the junction contains 13 bases. The CDR3 contains 14 residues, cysteine and phenylalanine counted. Here the CDR3 DNA is all that survives: 42 bases in frame from base 1. Outside the CDR3, residues come from the reference TRBV9 and TRBJ1-5 proteins, so the full variable domain is: DSGVTQTPKHLITATGQRVTLRCSPRSGDLSVYWYQQSLDQGLQFLIQYYNGEERAKGNILERFSAQQFPDLHSELNLSSLELGDSALYFCASSDGGDLQPQHFGDGTRLSIL.